This entry lists 10 T cell receptor beta chains sequenced from one sample in a study of control samples from healthy donors and cancer patients. Produced via immunoSEQ multiplex PCR; TCRdb's table is partial and in-frame only. The table records about 100,000 clones, 87% of them present only once. Sequencing was carried out using blood. These receptors were obtained from a woman in her forties or fifties in good health.

The gene calls are TRBV18 and TRBJ2-7; D gene unclear. The germline V and J ends were trimmed by 3 bases and 5 bases, with 14 bases remaining between them. The germline V gene has CDR1 KGHSH and CDR2 LQKENI. CDR3 length: 14 amino acids. The CDR3 bases are TGTGCCAGCTCACCTCCATCACAGAGCCACGAGCAGTACGTC. It is translated as CASSPPSQSHEQYV.

This chain uses TRBV30 with TRBJ2-7; TRBD1 agrees at 10 bases. Germline CDR1 and CDR2: GTSNPN and SVGIG (reference sequence). This CDR3 has 14 amino acids. J lost 3 bases, V lost 3 bases, and 5 bases had no gene match. The CDR3 loop is CAWSVGTGVYEQYF. Written as DNA, the CDR3 is TGTGCCTGGAGCGTCGGGACAGGGGTCTACGAGCAGTACTTC.

This chain connects TRBV19 to TRBJ2-2; TRBD2 matches at 9 bases. Losses at the gene ends were 2 bases for V and 6 bases for J; bases not matched to a gene: 1. Germline V gene sequence: CDR1 LNHDA, CDR2 SQIVND (reference sequence). This CDR3 comprises 14 residues. CDR3 region: CASSILAGSGELFF. CDR3 DNA: TGTGCCAGTAGTATACTAGCGGGGTCCGGGGAGCTGTTTTTT.

This clone was seen a single time. This chain joins TRBV4-1 and TRBJ2-3; D gene uncertain. V lost 8 bases to trimming and J lost 2 bases, with 5 bases between them. Germline values: CDR1 MGHRA, CDR2 YSYEKL. This CDR3 is built from 11 residues. In DNA form, the CDR3 reads TGCGCCAGCCAGTACACAGATACGCAGTATTTT. As protein: CASQYTDTQYF.

This clone was detected once. The V gene is TRBV6-1, the J gene TRBJ1-5, with D hard to call. The germline CDR1 and CDR2 sequences are MNHNS and SASEGT. V was shortened by 0 bases and J by 2 bases, with 11 bases between the two germline ends. The length of the CDR3 is 16 residues. CDR3 region: CASSEAEVRGNQPQHF. The CDR3 DNA reads as TGTGCCAGCAGTGAAGCTGAGGTAAGGGGCAATCAGCCCCAGCATTTT.

This chain connects TRBV30 to TRBJ2-7; D unclear. In germline, CDR1 is GTSNPN, CDR2 SVGIG (reference sequence). Deletions cut 0 bases from V and 3 bases from J, with 9 bases between. This CDR3 region has 13 residues. The CDR3 loop is CAWSVGQDYEQYF. CDR3 coding DNA: TGTGCCTGGAGTGTCGGGCAGGACTACGAGCAGTACTTC.

The chain is built from TRBV4-2 and TRBJ1-2; D is perhaps TRBD1 (5 bases). The germline V gene has CDR1 LGHNA and CDR2 YNFKEQ. Trimming left V 1 base short and J 4 bases short, with 10 bases between. This CDR3 is 14 amino acids long. The CDR3 sequence: CASSQGGVGYGYTF. The CDR3 bases are TGTGCCAGCAGCCAAGGGGGGGTCGGCTATGGCTACACCTTC.

The chain recombines TRBV10-3 with TRBJ2-3; D gene uncertain. V lost 6 bases and J 4 bases, leaving 5 bases between the germline ends. There are 11 residues in the CDR3. Germline V gene lookup returns CDR1 ENHRY and CDR2 SYGVKD. CDR3 sequence: CAIRSADTQYF. CDR3 bases: TGTGCCATCAGGTCGGCAGATACGCAGTATTTT.

This rearrangement joins TRBV2 to TRBJ2-1; 9 bases map to TRBD2. The CDR3 has 13 amino acids. CDR1 is SNHLY, CDR2 FYNNEI, per germline. Trimming removed 6 bases from V and 4 bases from J; junction bases left unmatched: 1. CDR3 sequence: CASRREGYNEQFF. CDR3 DNA sequence: TGTGCCAGCAGGCGGGAGGGGTACAATGAGCAGTTCTTC.

The chain is built from TRBV6-2 or TRBV6-3 and TRBJ2-5; D remains unclear. Germline V gene sequence: CDR1 MNHEY, CDR2 SVGEGT. The CDR3 is 12 amino acids. Trimming took off 6 bases at V and 4 bases at J, with 9 bases between the two ends. CDR3 loop: CASSLAPETQYF. CDR3 bases: TGTGCCAGCAGCCTCGCCCCAGAGACCCAGTACTTC.